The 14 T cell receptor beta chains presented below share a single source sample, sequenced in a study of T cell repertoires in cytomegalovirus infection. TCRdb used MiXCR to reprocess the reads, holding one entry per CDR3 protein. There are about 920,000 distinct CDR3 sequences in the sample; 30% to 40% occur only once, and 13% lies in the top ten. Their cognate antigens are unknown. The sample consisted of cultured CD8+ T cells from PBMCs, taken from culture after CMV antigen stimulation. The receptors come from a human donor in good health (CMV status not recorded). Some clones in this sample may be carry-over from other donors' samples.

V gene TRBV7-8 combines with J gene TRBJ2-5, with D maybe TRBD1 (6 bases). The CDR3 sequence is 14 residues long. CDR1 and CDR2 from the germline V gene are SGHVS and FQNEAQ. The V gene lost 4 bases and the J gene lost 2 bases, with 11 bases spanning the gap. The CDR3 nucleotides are TGTGCCAGCAGCTCATACAGGGCTCAAGAGACCCAGTACTTC. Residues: CASSSYRAQETQYF. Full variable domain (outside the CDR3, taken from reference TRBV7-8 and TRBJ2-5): GAGVSQSPRYKVAKRGQDVALRCDPISGHVSLFWYQQALGQGPEFLTYFQNEAQLDKSGLPSDRFFAERPEGSVSTLKIQRTQQEDSAVYLCASSSYRAQETQYFGPGTRLLVL.

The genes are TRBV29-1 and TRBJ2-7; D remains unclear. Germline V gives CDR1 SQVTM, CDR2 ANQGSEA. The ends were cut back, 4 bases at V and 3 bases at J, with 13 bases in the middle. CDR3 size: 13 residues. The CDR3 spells CSVGAQVGYEQYF. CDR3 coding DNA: TGCAGCGTTGGGGCCCAGGTCGGCTACGAGCAGTACTTC.

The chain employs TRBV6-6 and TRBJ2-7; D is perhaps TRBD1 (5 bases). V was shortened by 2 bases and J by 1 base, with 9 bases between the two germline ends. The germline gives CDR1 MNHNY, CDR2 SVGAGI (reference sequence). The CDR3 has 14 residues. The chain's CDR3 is CASSYVDTSYEQYF. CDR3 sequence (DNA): TGTGCCAGCAGTTACGTGGACACATCCTACGAGCAGTACTTC.

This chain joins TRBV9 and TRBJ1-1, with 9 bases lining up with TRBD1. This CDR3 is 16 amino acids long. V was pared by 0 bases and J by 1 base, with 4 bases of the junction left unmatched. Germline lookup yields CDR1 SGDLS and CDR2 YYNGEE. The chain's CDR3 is CASSVGTGAENTEAFF. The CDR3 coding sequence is TGTGCCAGCAGCGTAGGGACAGGGGCTGAGAACACTGAAGCTTTCTTT.

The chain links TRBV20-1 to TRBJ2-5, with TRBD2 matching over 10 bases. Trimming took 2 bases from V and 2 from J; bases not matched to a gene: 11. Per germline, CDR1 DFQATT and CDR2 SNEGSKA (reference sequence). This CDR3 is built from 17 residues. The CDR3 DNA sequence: TGCAGTGCTAGATCCCAGCGGGGGGGCCGGGGTCAAGAGACCCAGTACTTC. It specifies CSARSQRGGRGQETQYF.

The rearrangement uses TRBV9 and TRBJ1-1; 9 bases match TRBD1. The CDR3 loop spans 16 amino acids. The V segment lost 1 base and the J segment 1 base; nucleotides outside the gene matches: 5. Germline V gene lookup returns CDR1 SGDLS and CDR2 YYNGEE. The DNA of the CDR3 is TGTGCCAGCAGCGTAACAGGGGGCGTTAAGAACACTGAAGCTTTCTTT. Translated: CASSVTGGVKNTEAFF.

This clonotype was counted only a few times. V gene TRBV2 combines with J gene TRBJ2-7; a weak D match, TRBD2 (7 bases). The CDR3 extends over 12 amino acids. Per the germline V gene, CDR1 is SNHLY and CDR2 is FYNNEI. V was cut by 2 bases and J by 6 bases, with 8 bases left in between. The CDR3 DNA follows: TGTGCCAGCAGTGAACGGGGGGCCGAGCAGTACGTC. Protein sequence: CASSERGAEQYV.

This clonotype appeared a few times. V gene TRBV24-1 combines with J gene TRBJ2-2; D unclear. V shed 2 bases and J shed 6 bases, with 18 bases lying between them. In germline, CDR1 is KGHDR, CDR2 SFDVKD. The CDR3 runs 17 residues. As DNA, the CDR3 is TGTGCCACCAGTGATTCCTCGACCAAGGCCTTACCCGGGGAGCTGTTTTTT. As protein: CATSDSSTKALPGELFF.

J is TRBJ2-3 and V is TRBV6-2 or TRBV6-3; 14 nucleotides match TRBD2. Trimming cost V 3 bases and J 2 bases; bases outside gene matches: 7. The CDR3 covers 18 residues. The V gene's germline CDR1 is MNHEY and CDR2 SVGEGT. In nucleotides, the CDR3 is TGTGCCAGCAGTTATCCGACTAGCGGGGGGGATAACACAGATACGCAGTATTTT. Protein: CASSYPTSGGDNTDTQYF.

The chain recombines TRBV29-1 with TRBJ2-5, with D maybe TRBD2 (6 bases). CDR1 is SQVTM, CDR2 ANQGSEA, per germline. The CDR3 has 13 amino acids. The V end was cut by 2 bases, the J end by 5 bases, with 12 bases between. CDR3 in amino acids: CSVESGLGETQYF. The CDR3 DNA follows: TGCAGCGTTGAAAGCGGGCTCGGGGAGACCCAGTACTTC.

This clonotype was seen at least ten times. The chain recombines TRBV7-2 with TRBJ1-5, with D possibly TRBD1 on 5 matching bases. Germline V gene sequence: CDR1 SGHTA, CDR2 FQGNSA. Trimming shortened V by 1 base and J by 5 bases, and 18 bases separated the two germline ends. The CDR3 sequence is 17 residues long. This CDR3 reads CASSLGTGLSDDQPQHF. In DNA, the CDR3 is TGTGCCAGCAGCTTAGGGACGGGACTGTCGGACGATCAGCCCCAGCATTTT. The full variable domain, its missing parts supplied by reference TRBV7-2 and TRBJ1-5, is GAGVSQSPSNKVTEKGKDVELRCDPISGHTALYWYRQSLGQGLEFLIYFQGNSAPDKSGLPSDRFSAERTGGSVSTLTIQRTQQEDSAVYLCASSLGTGLSDDQPQHFGDGTRLSIL.

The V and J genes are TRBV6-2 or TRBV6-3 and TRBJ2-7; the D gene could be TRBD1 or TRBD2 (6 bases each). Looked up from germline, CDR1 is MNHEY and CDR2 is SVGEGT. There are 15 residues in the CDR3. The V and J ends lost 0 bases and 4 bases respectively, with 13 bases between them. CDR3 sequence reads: CASSYSAGHSYEQYV. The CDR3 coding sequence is TGTGCCAGCAGTTACTCCGCGGGACACTCTTACGAGCAGTACGTC.

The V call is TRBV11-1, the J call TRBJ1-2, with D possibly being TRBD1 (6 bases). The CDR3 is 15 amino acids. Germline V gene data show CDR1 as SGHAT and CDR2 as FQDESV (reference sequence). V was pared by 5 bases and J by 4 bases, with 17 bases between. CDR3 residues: CASSGNRGLAYGYTF. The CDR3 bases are TGTGCCAGCAGCGGCAATCGGGGGCTAGCCTATGGCTACACCTTC.

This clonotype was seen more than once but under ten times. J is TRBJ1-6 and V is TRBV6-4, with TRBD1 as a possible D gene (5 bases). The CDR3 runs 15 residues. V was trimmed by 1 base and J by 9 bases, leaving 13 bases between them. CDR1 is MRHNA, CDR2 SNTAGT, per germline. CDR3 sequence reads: CASSDFPGPGSPLHF. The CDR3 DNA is TGTGCCAGCAGTGACTTTCCGGGGCCGGGTTCACCCCTCCACTTT.